A selection of T cell receptor beta chains follows, all from one sample in a study of regulatory T cells in long-lasting Graves disease. TCRdb recomputed calls from the multiplex PCR reads with MiXCR, one row per CDR3 protein. Among more than 300,000 distinct CDR3 sequences listed, approximately 25% were seen once. The material was peripheral blood mononuclear cells (PBMCs), obtained when the disease was refractory, from a patient treated with antithyroid drugs. These TCRs come from a woman between 35 and 50 years old with Graves disease. Each CDR3 is given with its conserved first and last residue. Each record gives: D gene, V gene, clone size, J gene, CDR3 DNA, CDR3 protein. The D gene is left open where the match is weak. The size entry is marked missing in some rows and otherwise reads once, few, many or a size class.

>-|TRBV20-1|many|TRBJ1-2
TGCAGTGGCGGGGCGTATGGCTACACCTTC
CSGGAYGYTF
>-|TRBV5-1|few|TRBJ2-5
TGCGCCAGCAGGAGGACAGACCGAGGGTCCCAAGAGACCCAGTACTTC
CASRRTDRGSQETQYF
>-|TRBV6-2/TRBV6-3|-|TRBJ2-7
TGTGCCAGCAGTTACGGCGGGACGCACTACGAGCAGTACTTC
CASSYGGTHYEQYF
>TRBD1|TRBV28|many|TRBJ1-5
TGTGCCAGCAGTCCCACCTCCGGACAGGACTATAGCAATCAGCCCCAGCATTTT
CASSPTSGQDYSNQPQHF
>-|TRBV7-2|-|TRBJ2-1
TGTGCCAGCAGCTTTCTACTCCTATCAGGGGATTACAATGAGCAGTTCTTC
CASSFLLLSGDYNEQFF
>-|TRBV29-1|-|TRBJ1-1
TGCAGCGTTGTAGTGGATCCCTATAGGGACACTGAAGCTTTCTTT
CSVVVDPYRDTEAFF
>-|TRBV19|few|TRBJ1-5
TGTGCCAGTAGTTGGGGGCCGGGGGATCAGCCCCAGCATTTT
CASSWGPGDQPQHF
>TRBD1|TRBV7-3|-|TRBJ2-1
TGTGCCAGCAGTCAAGACAGGGGGAATGAGCAGTTCTTC
CASSQDRGNEQFF
>-|TRBV2|few|TRBJ2-1
TGTGCCAGCAGTGGAGACGCGGGCCCCTCAAGGGAGCAGTTCTTC
CASSGDAGPSREQFF
>-|TRBV28|many|TRBJ1-5
TGTGCCAGCAGTTTGGAACAGGGCAATCAGCCCCAGCATTTT
CASSLEQGNQPQHF
>-|TRBV2|many|TRBJ1-1
TGTGCCAGCAGTGAACTTGGGCGCGACACTGAAGCTTTCTTT
CASSELGRDTEAFF
>-|TRBV2|few|TRBJ2-3
TGTGCCAGCAATAAGAACCGGGCCGGGGATACGCAGTATTTT
CASNKNRAGDTQYF
>TRBD1|TRBV28|many|TRBJ2-7
TGTGCCAGCACGTGGCTATCAGGGGGAGAGCAGTACTTC
CASTWLSGGEQYF
>-|TRBV7-9|many|TRBJ1-2
TGTGCCAGCAGCCCGACCCGGGACTATGGCTACACCTTC
CASSPTRDYGYTF
>-|TRBV20-1|few|TRBJ1-1
TGCAGTGCTAGAACCCAGGGTGGCACTGAAGCTTTCTTT
CSARTQGGTEAFF
>TRBD2|TRBV20-1|-|TRBJ2-7
TGCAGTGCCCTCCCGGGGACTAGCGGGAGATCCTACGAGCAGTACTTC
CSALPGTSGRSYEQYF
>-|TRBV6-1|few|TRBJ1-1
TGTGCCAGCAACCTTACCCCCTCAACGAACACTGAAGCTTTCTTT
CASNLTPSTNTEAFF
>-|TRBV28|many|TRBJ1-1
TGTGCCAGCACCATACAGGCGAACACTGAAGCTTTCTTT
CASTIQANTEAFF
>TRBD1|TRBV29-1|many|TRBJ1-1
TGCAGCGGTGGACAGGGGCTGGGGACTGAAGCTTTCTTT
CSGGQGLGTEAFF
>-|TRBV6-1|few|TRBJ1-1
TGTGCCAGCAGTGAAGAGGATATGGTGACAGTGGCAGCTTTCTTT
CASSEEDMVTVAAFF
>-|TRBV27|few|TRBJ2-7
TGTGCCAGCAGCAACAGGGTCCACGAGCAGTACTTC
CASSNRVHEQYF
>TRBD2|TRBV20-1|many|TRBJ2-7
TGCAGTGCTAGTGTAGCGGGGCAGCGGAACGAGCAGTACTTC
CSASVAGQRNEQYF
>TRBD1|TRBV2|many|TRBJ1-1
TGTGCCAGCAGTGAACTAACAGGGGGCGTAAATACTGAAGCTTTCTTT
CASSELTGGVNTEAFF
>TRBD2|TRBV2|many|TRBJ2-7
TGTGCCAGCAGGGATACTAGCGTTCGGATTTCCTACGAGCAGTACTTC
CASRDTSVRISYEQYF
>-|TRBV14|-|TRBJ1-5
TGTGCCAGCAGCCAAGATCATCGTCAGCCCCAGCATTTT
CASSQDHRQPQHF
>TRBD1|TRBV30|few|TRBJ1-1
TGTGCCTGGGGCGACAGGGGAACTGAAGCTTTCTTT
CAWGDRGTEAFF
>TRBD1|TRBV27|many|TRBJ1-5
TGTGCCAGCAAACGAGGGACAGGGAGGCAGCCCCAGCATTTT
CASKRGTGRQPQHF
>TRBD2|TRBV28|many|TRBJ2-5
TGTGCCAGCAGTTCACTAGCGGGAGAAGTAGCCCAGTACTTC
CASSSLAGEVAQYF
>-|TRBV3-1|few|TRBJ1-6
TGTGCCAGCAGCCAAGGGCACGCTTCACCCCTCCACTTT
CASSQGHASPLHF
>-|TRBV11-2|many|TRBJ2-1
TGTGCCAGCAGCTTTGTCCGGGACGGCAATGAGCAGTTCTTC
CASSFVRDGNEQFF
>TRBD1|TRBV28|many|TRBJ2-5
TGTGCCAGCAGTGGGGACAGACAAGAGACCCAGTACTTC
CASSGDRQETQYF
>-|TRBV3-1|many|TRBJ2-5
TGTGCCAGCAGCCTGTCGGAGGGTCGGGAGACCCAGTACTTC
CASSLSEGRETQYF
>-|TRBV6-1|many|TRBJ1-5
TGTGCCAGCTCGTTGAAGGGAGAAAGGCAGCCCCAGCATTTT
CASSLKGERQPQHF
>-|TRBV11-2|many|TRBJ2-5
TGTGCCAGCAGCTTAGGGGCAGGGCTTTGGGAGACCCAGTACTTC
CASSLGAGLWETQYF
>TRBD1|TRBV28|many|TRBJ1-5
TGTGCCAGCTATCCCACAGGGGGGTCAGGTCAGCCCCAGCATTTT
CASYPTGGSGQPQHF
>TRBD2|TRBV10-3|-|TRBJ2-7
TGTGCCATCGGTGATAGCGGGAGGGCTTACGAGCAGTACTTC
CAIGDSGRAYEQYF
>TRBD1|TRBV6-4|-|TRBJ1-5
TGTGCCAGCTCGGGACAGGGGGCGGAATTTGGCAATCAGCCCCAGCATTTT
CASSGQGAEFGNQPQHF
>-|TRBV5-1|few|TRBJ2-5
TGCGCCAGCACTACTTTACCCGGGATCGTGGAGACCCAGTACTTC
CASTTLPGIVETQYF
>TRBD1|TRBV7-3|-|TRBJ2-1
TGTGCCAGCAGCTTAGACAGGGTTCAGGGTGAGCAGTTCTTC
CASSLDRVQGEQFF
>-|TRBV24-1|few|TRBJ2-2
TGTGCCACCAGTGAAAACCTCACCGGGGAGCTGTTTTTT
CATSENLTGELFF
>-|TRBV28|few|TRBJ2-7
TGTGCCAGCAGTTTTAGGCCCCCCGACATTCTCCTCTCCTACGAGCAGTACTTC
CASSFRPPDILLSYEQYF
>TRBD2|TRBV5-1|few|TRBJ2-4
TGCGCCAGCAGCATGAGGGGACTAGCGGGACTAGCCAAAAACATTCAGTACTTC
CASSMRGLAGLAKNIQYF